The 16 T cell receptor beta chains below come from one sample, sequenced in a study of blood T cell repertoires in COVID-19. Assay: immunoSEQ multiplex PCR; the TCRdb copy retains only in-frame clones and omits some. The profile shows roughly 140,000 clones, 70% to 90% of them singletons. The specimen sequenced was peripheral blood. These receptors were collected from an older woman with COVID-19, enrolled during active disease.

The chain couples TRBV5-6 to TRBJ1-2; 8 bases agree with TRBD1. Germline CDR1 is SGHDT and CDR2 is YYEEEE. CDR3 length equals 15 residues. The J segment lost 4 bases and the V segment lost 1 base, leaving 6 bases of the junction unmatched. CDR3: CASSLFQGAPYGYTF. The CDR3 region has the DNA TGTGCCAGCAGCTTGTTCCAGGGGGCACCCTATGGCTACACCTTC.

This sequence joins TRBV13 and TRBJ2-7; D gene ambiguous. CDR3 length: 14 amino acids. V lost 3 bases and J lost 2, with 11 bases in between. Germline values: CDR1 PRHDT, CDR2 FYEKMQ (reference sequence). CDR3 sequence reads: CASSFTGSPYEQYF. The CDR3 DNA reads as TGTGCCAGCAGCTTCACCGGGTCCCCCTACGAGCAGTACTTC. Drawing the rest from reference TRBV13 and TRBJ2-7, the complete variable domain is AAGVIQSPRHLIKEKRETATLKCYPIPRHDTVYWYQQGPGQDPQFLISFYEKMQSDKGSIPDRFSAQQFSDYHSELNMSSLELGDSALYFCASSFTGSPYEQYFGPGTRLTVT.

Concerning this clone itself: A read error may produce the germline difference seen at one junction end. This chain links TRBV6-6 with TRBJ1-1; a weak D match, TRBD1 (5 bases). The CDR3 extends over 13 amino acids. From germline, CDR1 is MNHNY and CDR2 SVGAGI (reference sequence). CDR3 sequence (DNA): TGTGCCAGCATTCAAGGACAAAACATTGAAGCTTTCTTT. Translation gives CASIQGQNIEAFF.

The V and J genes are TRBV4-3 and TRBJ2-7; TRBD1 matches at 8 bases. CDR3 length: 15 residues. Germline V CDR1 and CDR2: LGHNA, YSLEER. V was pared by 1 base and J by 6 bases, with 8 bases of the junction left unmatched. The chain's CDR3 is CASSQVQGAFLEQYF. The CDR3 DNA reads as TGCGCCAGCAGCCAAGTTCAGGGGGCGTTCCTCGAGCAGTACTTC.

The chain recombines TRBV18 with TRBJ2-3; D remains ambiguous. From germline, CDR1 is KGHSH and CDR2 LQKENI. The CDR3 length is 14 residues. V shed 1 base and J shed 1 base, with 6 bases lying between them. CDR3 loop: CASSPLRGTDTQYF. In nucleotides, the CDR3 is TGTGCCAGCTCACCACTTCGGGGCACAGATACGCAGTATTTT. Using reference TRBV18 and TRBJ2-3 for the parts outside the CDR3, the full variable domain is NAGVMQNPRHLVRRRGQEARLRCSPMKGHSHVYWYRQLPEEGLKFMVYLQKENIIDESGMPKERFSAEFPKEGPSILRIQQVVRGDSAAYFCASSPLRGTDTQYFGPGTRLTVL.

The chain has TRBV18 and TRBJ1-5; D may be TRBD1 (5 bases). CDR1 and CDR2 (germline): KGHSH, LQKENI. V lost 4 bases to trimming and J lost 4 bases, with 8 bases between them. The CDR3 is 13 amino acids. The CDR3 loop reads CASSRQGNQPQHF. The CDR3 nucleotides are TGTGCCAGCTCACGGCAGGGAAATCAGCCCCAGCATTTT.

The CDR3 loop reads CSALGQGAIREKLFF. CDR3 nucleotides: TGCAGCGCCTTGGGACAGGGGGCGATACGGGAAAAACTGTTTTTT. The chain recombines TRBV29-1 with TRBJ1-4, with 12 bases fitting TRBD1. Losses at the gene ends were 7 bases for V and 8 bases for J; bases not matched to a gene: 11. The CDR3 is 15 amino acids. Germline CDR1 reads SQVTM; CDR2 reads ANQGSEA.

The J gene is TRBJ2-3, the V gene TRBV27; D possibly corresponds to TRBD1 (6 bases). Germline CDR1 and CDR2: MNHEY and SMNVEV (reference sequence). The CDR3 is made up of 15 amino acids. Trimming shortened V by 8 bases and J by 4 bases, and 19 bases separated the two germline ends. The CDR3 DNA reads TGTGCCAGCGACAGGTTCCCCATAACCCCAGATACGCAGTATTTT. Protein: CASDRFPITPDTQYF.

The chain uses TRBV18 and TRBJ2-7; D not resolved. The V end lost 3 bases, the J end lost 2 bases, and 8 bases lay between the germline ends. Germline values: CDR1 KGHSH, CDR2 LQKENI. The CDR3 loop spans 13 amino acids. CDR3 sequence reads: CASSPGPAYEQYF. The CDR3 DNA is TGTGCCAGCTCACCGGGCCCAGCCTACGAGCAGTACTTC.

This clone came up a few times. This chain uses TRBV6-2 or TRBV6-3 with TRBJ2-3; D may be TRBD1 (6 bases). From germline, CDR1 is MNHEY and CDR2 SVGEGT. The CDR3 has 16 amino acids. The V end lost 2 bases, the J end lost 4 bases, and 16 bases lay between the germline ends. Here the CDR3 DNA reads TGTGCCAGCAGTTACCCGCAGGGGAGTTACCCAGATACGCAGTATTTT. Amino acids: CASSYPQGSYPDTQYF.

This rearrangement joins TRBV2 to TRBJ1-5; 10 bases align to TRBD1. V lost 5 bases and J lost 1; bases outside the gene matches: 5. CDR3 size: 16 residues. Looked up from germline, CDR1 is SNHLY and CDR2 is FYNNEI. The CDR3 spells CASSLQDRGSNQPQHF. Written as DNA, the CDR3 is TGTGCCAGCAGTCTCCAGGACAGGGGGAGCAATCAGCCCCAGCATTTT.

The V call is TRBV5-4, the J call TRBJ2-5; maybe TRBD1 (5 bases). The V and J ends lost 1 base and 4 bases respectively, with 14 bases between them. The CDR3 is made up of 15 amino acids. From germline, CDR1 is SGHNT and CDR2 YYREEE (reference sequence). In DNA, the CDR3 is TGTGCCAGCAGCTTGACTGGCAGCCAGGGAGAGACCCAGTACTTC. Its translation is CASSLTGSQGETQYF.

This clone was picked up a small number of times. The chain combines TRBV11-3 with TRBJ1-1, with D possibly TRBD1 on 5 matching bases. The CDR3 sequence is 15 residues long. Germline lookup yields CDR1 SGHNT and CDR2 YENEEA. Trimming pared 0 bases from V and 1 base from J, leaving 9 bases between. The CDR3 reads CASSLDAQANTEAFF. CDR3 sequence (DNA): TGTGCCAGCAGCTTAGACGCACAGGCGAACACTGAAGCTTTCTTT.

The genes are TRBV12-3 or TRBV12-4 and TRBJ1-6; a possible D gene is TRBD1 (6 bases). Trimming removed 3 bases at V and 8 bases at J, with 8 bases between. The CDR3 is made up of 13 amino acids. Here the CDR3 reads CASSLSGDSPLHF. The CDR3 DNA reads as TGTGCCAGCAGTTTGTCAGGGGATTCACCCCTCCACTTT.

The gene calls are TRBV12-3 or TRBV12-4 and TRBJ1-2, with D hard to call. This CDR3 comprises 13 residues. Trimming left V 3 bases short and J 6 bases short, with 11 bases between. The CDR3 region is CASSLRDGNGYTF. The CDR3 DNA reads as TGTGCCAGCAGTTTGCGGGATGGGAATGGCTACACCTTC.

Concerning this clone: One end of the junction fails to match germline, which may point to a read error. The chain has TRBV6-2 or TRBV6-3 and TRBJ1-2, with TRBD1 as a possible D gene (5 bases). The CDR3 extends over 15 amino acids. From germline, CDR1 is MNHEY and CDR2 SVGEGT. In DNA form, the CDR3 reads TGTGCCAGCAGCAACAGCAGGGCCCCTAAGTATGGCTACACCTTC. The encoded protein is CASSNSRAPKYGYTF.